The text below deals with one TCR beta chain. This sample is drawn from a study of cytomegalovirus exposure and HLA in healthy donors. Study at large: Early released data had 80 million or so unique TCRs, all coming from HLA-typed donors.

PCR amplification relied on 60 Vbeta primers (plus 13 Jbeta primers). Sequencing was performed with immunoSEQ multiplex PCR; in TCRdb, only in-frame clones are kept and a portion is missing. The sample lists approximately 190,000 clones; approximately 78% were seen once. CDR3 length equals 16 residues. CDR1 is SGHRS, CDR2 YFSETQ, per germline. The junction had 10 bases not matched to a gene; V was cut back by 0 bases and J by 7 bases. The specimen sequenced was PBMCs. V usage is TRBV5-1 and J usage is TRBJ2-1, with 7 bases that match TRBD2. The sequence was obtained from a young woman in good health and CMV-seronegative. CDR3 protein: CASSLGQAGVVNEQFF. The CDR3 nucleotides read TGCGCCAGCAGCTTGGGTCAGGCGGGAGTTGTGAATGAGCAGTTCTTC. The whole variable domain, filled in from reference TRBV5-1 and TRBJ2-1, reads KAGVTQTPRYLIKTRGQQVTLSCSPISGHRSVSWYQQTPGQGLQFLFEYFSETQRNKGNFPGRFSGRQFSNSRSEMNVSTLELGDSALYLCASSLGQAGVVNEQFFGPGTRLTVL.